This T cell receptor (beta chain) appears in the sequencing data of a study of tumor and adjacent non-tumor tissue in lung cancer. The template was RNA from unsorted bulk tissue. More than 3 cm separated this lung sample from the edge of the tumor. Three rounds of nested PCR, following a modified ARM-PCR protocol, produced the TCRbeta library. TCRdb fed the multiplex PCR reads into MiXCR, producing one record per CDR3 protein. The sample holds some 70,000 distinct CDR3 sequences, about two thirds seen once. The sample taken for sequencing was distant non-tumor lung tissue. This sequence originates from a woman aged 45-59 years with non-small cell lung cancer.

The CDR3 nucleotides are TGTGCCAGCGGTTTAGGTGAAAAACTGTTTTTT. This translates into CASGLGEKLFF. The V call is TRBV11-2, the J call TRBJ1-4, with D uncertain. The length of the CDR3 is 11 residues. Germline CDR1 reads SGHAT; CDR2 reads FQNNGV. The germline V and J ends were trimmed by 8 bases and 7 bases, with 8 bases remaining between them.